These 20 T cell receptor beta chains were sequenced from one sample in a study of human T cells and chemical hapten exposure. Specified time point: patch test 1, 2 weeks after DPC sensitization. As for treatment: therapeutic diphenylcyclopropenone sensitization with weekly scalp DPC. Each CDR3 protein is one row after TCRdb ran MiXCR on the RACE reads. The sample consists of about 14,000 distinct CDR3 sequences, 16% of them appearing once. Sequenced material: whole blood, taken in connection with sensitization to the hapten diphenylcyclopropenone (DPC). Every receptor here comes from a woman aged 30 to 39 with alopecia areata. Some clones in this sample may be carry-over from other donors' samples.

By its share, this clonotype is medium-sized. The V and J genes are TRBV2 and TRBJ2-4; weak D call: TRBD1 (6 bases). Germline V gene lookup returns CDR1 SNHLY and CDR2 FYNNEI. The length of the CDR3 is 15 residues. Trimming stripped 0 bases from V and 4 bases from J, with 10 bases between. CDR3 bases: TGTGCCAGCAGTGAAGCCAGGACAGAAAAAAACATTCAGTACTTC. It encodes CASSEARTEKNIQYF.

The V gene is TRBV30, the J gene TRBJ1-3; D gene uncertain. Germline V lookup: CDR1 GTSNPN, CDR2 SVGIG (reference sequence). Trimming stripped 1 base from V and 1 base from J, with 5 bases between. The CDR3 length is 13 residues. The CDR3 DNA sequence: TGTGCCTGGAGTGCGATTTCTGGAAACACCATATATTTT. The encoded protein is CAWSAISGNTIYF.

This clonotype has ten or more counts. This chain uses TRBV29-1 with TRBJ2-1; 11 nucleotides agree with TRBD2. CDR1 and CDR2 from the germline V gene are SQVTM and ANQGSEA. There are 15 residues in the CDR3. V was pared by 4 bases and J by 3 bases, with 5 bases of the junction left unmatched. This chain's CDR3 is CSVAPLAGGYNEQFF. The DNA of the CDR3 is TGCAGCGTTGCCCCTCTAGCGGGGGGCTACAATGAGCAGTTCTTC.

In its sample, this clonotype ranks as medium-sized. The genes are TRBV5-1 and TRBJ1-2; D not resolved. V was shortened by 4 bases and J by 6 bases, with 19 bases between the two germline ends. The CDR3 loop spans 15 amino acids. The germline CDR1 and CDR2 sequences are SGHRS and YFSETQ. The CDR3: CASSIGRTTKDGYTF. DNA for the CDR3: TGCGCCAGCAGCATCGGACGGACTACTAAGGATGGCTACACCTTC.

This clonotype was recorded many times. J is TRBJ1-1 and V is TRBV5-1, with D uncertain. The germline V gene encodes CDR1 SGHRS and CDR2 YFSETQ. The CDR3 extends over 13 amino acids. The V and J ends lost 0 bases and 0 bases respectively, with 3 bases between them. CDR3 loop: CASSLAVNTEAFF. The CDR3 DNA is TGCGCCAGCAGCTTGGCAGTGAACACTGAAGCTTTCTTT.

This clonotype has more than one count but fewer than ten. The rearrangement joins TRBV9 to TRBJ2-3, with 10 bases aligning to TRBD2. Trimming took 6 bases from V and 1 from J; bases not matched to a gene: 2. Germline V gives CDR1 SGDLS, CDR2 YYNGEE. CDR3 length equals 14 residues. The CDR3 region has the DNA TGTGCCAGCAATCTAGCGGGAGGCACAGATACGCAGTATTTT. Translation: CASNLAGGTDTQYF.

The chain combines TRBV5-1 with TRBJ1-4; D gene uncertain. CDR3 length equals 13 residues. In germline, CDR1 is SGHRS, CDR2 YFSETQ. V dropped 2 bases and J dropped 8 bases, with 10 bases sitting between them. The CDR3 spells CASSFGTGEKLFF. The CDR3 DNA reads TGCGCCAGCAGCTTCGGAACGGGGGAAAAACTGTTTTTT.

This clonotype turned up a few times. This chain joins TRBV28 and TRBJ2-3, with a weak D call TRBD1 (5 bases). This CDR3 region has 16 residues. Germline V lookup: CDR1 MDHEN, CDR2 SYDVKM. Trimming took off 5 bases at V and 1 base at J, with 16 bases between the two ends. The CDR3, as DNA: TGTGCCAGCAGTGGTCGACAGACTCCTGGCACAGATACGCAGTATTTT. Its translation: CASSGRQTPGTDTQYF. Combining the CDR3 with reference TRBV28 and TRBJ2-3 gives the whole variable domain DVKVTQSSRYLVKRTGEKVFLECVQDMDHENMFWYRQDPGLGLRLIYFSYDVKMKEKGDIPEGYSVSREKKERFSLILESASTNQTSMYLCASSGRQTPGTDTQYFGPGTRLTVL.

This clonotype was recorded at least ten times. The chain carries TRBV6-2 or TRBV6-3 and TRBJ2-3; TRBD2 is a possible D gene (5 bases). Germline values: CDR1 MNHEY, CDR2 SVGEGT. The CDR3 consists of 13 residues. V lost 5 bases and J lost 9, with 15 bases in between. This CDR3 reads CASSPPSLGTQYF. CDR3 in DNA: TGTGCCAGCAGTCCGCCTAGCCTCGGGACGCAGTATTTT.

This chain uses TRBV7-6 with TRBJ2-3; 9 nucleotides align to TRBD1. CDR1 and CDR2 (germline): SGHVS, FNYEAQ. The CDR3 sequence is 16 residues long. Losses at the gene ends were 3 bases for V and 0 bases for J; bases not matched to a gene: 4. CDR3 amino acids: CASSLRDRVSTDTQYF. CDR3 nucleotides: TGTGCCAGCAGCTTGAGGGACAGGGTTAGCACAGATACGCAGTATTTT.

The chain employs TRBV7-8 and TRBJ1-4, with TRBD1 matching 8 bases. The germline V gene has CDR1 SGHVS and CDR2 FQNEAQ. With V trimmed by 3 bases and J by 2 bases, 8 bases remained unmatched. The CDR3 is 17 amino acids. CDR3 in DNA: TGTGCCAGCAGCTTCTTAGACAGGGGAGAGACTAATGAAAAACTGTTTTTT. Encoded protein: CASSFLDRGETNEKLFF.

This clonotype occurred many times. The chain carries TRBV5-4 and TRBJ2-3; D could derive from TRBD1 or TRBD2 (5 bases each). V was pared by 0 bases and J by 2 bases, with 10 bases between. The CDR3 has 15 residues. Germline values: CDR1 SGHNT, CDR2 YYREEE (reference sequence). CDR3 residues: CASSLGGTITDTQYF. The CDR3 DNA reads TGTGCCAGCAGCTTGGGGGGGACCATCACAGATACGCAGTATTTT.

This clonotype is medium-sized (0.01 to 0.1%) within its sample. V gene TRBV12-3 or TRBV12-4 combines with J gene TRBJ1-5; no reliable D call. The V and J ends lost 2 bases and 4 bases respectively, with 6 bases between them. This CDR3 region has 13 residues. This CDR3 is CASSLLWNQPQHF. DNA for the CDR3: TGTGCCAGCAGTTTATTGTGGAATCAGCCCCAGCATTTT.

This clonotype was seen only a few times. This may be a read error: a much more frequent sequence differs by one nucleotide. This chain's CDR3 is CASSYVALAAKTIQYF. The CDR3 nucleotides are TGTGCCAGCAGTTACGTCGCACTAGCGGCAAAAACCATTCAGTACTTC. The chain links TRBV6-5 to TRBJ2-4, with 8 bases aligning to TRBD2. The CDR3 is made up of 16 amino acids. Germline values: CDR1 MNHEY, CDR2 SVGAGI.

Relative to its sample, this clonotype is medium-sized (0.01 to 0.1%). The chain recombines TRBV18 with TRBJ1-4; D remains ambiguous. The germline V gene encodes CDR1 KGHSH and CDR2 LQKENI. Trimming took 2 bases from V and 4 from J, leaving 11 bases between them. This CDR3 comprises 15 residues. The CDR3 nucleotides are TGTGCCAGCTCACCAAAACAGCAATATAATGAAAAACTGTTTTTT. Encoded protein: CASSPKQQYNEKLFF.

The chain links TRBV29-1 to TRBJ1-1, with no clear D. Trimming cost V 5 bases and J 5 bases, with 15 bases left between them. This CDR3 region has 13 residues. The germline V gene encodes CDR1 SQVTM and CDR2 ANQGSEA. The DNA for the CDR3 is TGCAGCGTTAAGGTGGGCGTTTGGACTGAAGCTTTCTTT. This encodes CSVKVGVWTEAFF.

Within the sample, this clonotype is medium-sized. The V gene is TRBV30, the J gene TRBJ1-4; 9 bases map to TRBD1. Germline CDR1 reads GTSNPN; CDR2 reads SVGIG (reference sequence). The CDR3 is made up of 15 amino acids. V shed 2 bases and J 7 bases; nucleotides not matched to a gene: 8. The CDR3 sequence: CAWSRTGGVGEKLFF. The CDR3 nucleotides are TGTGCCTGGAGTCGAACAGGGGGCGTGGGTGAAAAACTGTTTTTT.

By sample share, this clonotype is medium-sized. The V and J genes are TRBV4-3 and TRBJ1-2; 7 bases align to TRBD1. Looked up from germline, CDR1 is LGHNA and CDR2 is YSLEER. The CDR3 loop spans 16 amino acids. J gave up 5 bases and V 1 base, and 10 bases lay outside the gene matches. CDR3 in amino acids: CASSQAGQANRYGYTF. The CDR3 DNA is TGCGCCAGCAGCCAAGCTGGACAGGCCAACCGGTATGGCTACACCTTC.

This clonotype was seen repeatedly, ten times or more. The V and J genes are TRBV6-2 or TRBV6-3 and TRBJ2-1; D remains unclear. This CDR3 is built from 17 residues. The V and J ends lost 5 bases and 6 bases respectively, with 23 bases between them. Germline CDR1 reads MNHEY; CDR2 reads SVGEGT. The CDR3 DNA follows: TGTGCCAGCAGTCAAAACTTACTCCCCACTTTCCCCAATGAGCAGTTCTTC. As protein: CASSQNLLPTFPNEQFF.

This clonotype counts as medium-sized. This rearrangement joins TRBV5-5 to TRBJ1-1; no definite D call. The CDR3 has 15 residues. Germline CDR1 SGHKS, CDR2 YYEKEE (reference sequence). Trimming took 0 bases from V and 0 from J, leaving 9 bases between them. The CDR3 DNA reads TGTGCCAGCAGCTTGGCCTTTCAGTTGAACACTGAAGCTTTCTTT. Its translation: CASSLAFQLNTEAFF.